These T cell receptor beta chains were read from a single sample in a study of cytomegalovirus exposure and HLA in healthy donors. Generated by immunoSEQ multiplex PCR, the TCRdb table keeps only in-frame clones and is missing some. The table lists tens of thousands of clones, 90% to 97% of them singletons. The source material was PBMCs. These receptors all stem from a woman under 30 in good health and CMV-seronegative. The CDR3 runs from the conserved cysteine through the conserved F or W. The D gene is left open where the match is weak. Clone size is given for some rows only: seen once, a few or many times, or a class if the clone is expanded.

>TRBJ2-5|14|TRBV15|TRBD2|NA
TGTGCCACCAGCCCCGAGGGGAGGGGATGGCCCCAGTACTTC
CATSPEGRGWPQYF
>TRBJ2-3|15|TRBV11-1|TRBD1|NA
TGTGCCAGCAGCTTATACGGGACAGACACAGATACGCAGTATTTT
CASSLYGTDTDTQYF
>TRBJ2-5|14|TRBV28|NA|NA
TGTGCCAGCAGTTTTGGCGGGCCTCAAGAGACCCAGTACTTC
CASSFGGPQETQYF
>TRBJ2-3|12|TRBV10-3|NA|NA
TGTGCCATCAGTGAGGGACTACGGGGGCAGTATTTT
CAISEGLRGQYF
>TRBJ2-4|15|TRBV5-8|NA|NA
TGTGCCAGCAGCTTGGGTTCCGGGGGTGAGGACATTCAGTACTTC
CASSLGSGGEDIQYF
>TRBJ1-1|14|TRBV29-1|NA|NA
TGCAGCGTTGAAGTGGACAGCCTGAACACTGAAGCTTTCTTT
CSVEVDSLNTEAFF
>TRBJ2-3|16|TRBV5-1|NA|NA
TGCGCCAGCAGCTTGGTTGGGGGGGCCGCCACAGATACGCAGTATTTT
CASSLVGGAATDTQYF
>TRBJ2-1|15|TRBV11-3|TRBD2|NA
TGTGCCAGCAGCTTACTGGCGGGGGTCTCCAATGAGCAGTTCTTC
CASSLLAGVSNEQFF
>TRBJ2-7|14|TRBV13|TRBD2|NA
TGTGCCAGCAGCTCTAGCGGGGTGGGATACGAGCAGTACTTC
CASSSSGVGYEQYF
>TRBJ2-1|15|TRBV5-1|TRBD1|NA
TGCGCCAGCAGCGGGGGGACAGGACCCTACAATGAGCAGTTCTTC
CASSGGTGPYNEQFF
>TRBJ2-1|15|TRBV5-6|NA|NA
TGTGCCAGCAGATGGGCTAGCGCCACCTACAATGAGCAGTTCTTC
CASRWASATYNEQFF
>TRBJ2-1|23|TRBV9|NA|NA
TGTGCCAGCAGCGTAGGGATAACTTCGGGCAGGGGGCTCGCGGGAGCCGAATACAATGAGCAGTTCTTC
CASSVGITSGRGLAGAEYNEQFF
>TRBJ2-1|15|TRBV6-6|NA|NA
TGTGCCAGCAGTACCCCCCTGGTTCATGGGAGTGAGCAGTTCTTC
CASSTPLVHGSEQFF
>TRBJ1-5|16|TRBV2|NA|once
TGTGCCAGCAGGCCCGGGACTTCGACCGGGAATCAGCCCCAGCATTTT
CASRPGTSTGNQPQHF
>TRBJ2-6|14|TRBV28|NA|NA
TGTGCCAGCAGTTTATTCCACGGGTCCAACGTCCTGACTTTC
CASSLFHGSNVLTF
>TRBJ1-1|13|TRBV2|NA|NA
TGTGCCAGCATAAGGGGGTTGAACACTGAAGCTTTCTTT
CASIRGLNTEAFF
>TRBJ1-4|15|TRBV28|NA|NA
TGTGCCAGTCGGCGCGCCGGGTCGCGAAGTGAAAAACTGTTTTTT
CASRRAGSRSEKLFF
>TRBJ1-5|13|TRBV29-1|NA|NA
TGCAGCGTTGAGGCGGGGCGGCGGCAGCCCCAGCATTTT
CSVEAGRRQPQHF
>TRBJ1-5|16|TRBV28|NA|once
TGTGCCAGCGAACAACAAGCCCACAGGGTCGGTCAGCCCCAGCATTTT
CASEQQAHRVGQPQHF
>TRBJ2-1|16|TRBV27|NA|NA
TGTGCCAGCAGTTTGGGCGGGGGCGACTCCTACAATGAGCAGTTCTTC
CASSLGGGDSYNEQFF
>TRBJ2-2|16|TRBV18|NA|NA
TGTGCCAGCTCCCCCACGTGGGGACACAACACCGGGGAGCTGTTTTTT
CASSPTWGHNTGELFF
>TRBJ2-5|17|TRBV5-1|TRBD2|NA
TGCGCCAGCAGCACCGGGACTAGCGGACCCTACCAAGAGACCCAGTACTTC
CASSTGTSGPYQETQYF
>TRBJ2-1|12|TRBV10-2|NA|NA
TGCGCCAGCAGTGAGGTGAGGGGAGGGCAGTTCTTC
CASSEVRGGQFF
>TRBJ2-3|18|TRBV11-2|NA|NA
TGTGCCAGCAGCTTCGTGGACGCCCCCCGGACTAGCACAGATACGCAGTATTTT
CASSFVDAPRTSTDTQYF